This is a list of T cell receptor beta chains from one sample in a study of blood T cell repertoires in COVID-19. TCRdb's table, derived via immunoSEQ multiplex PCR, lists solely in-frame clones and lacks some. The top ten hold 2% to 2.5% of the sample, which has approximately 250,000 clones, 84% seen once. The sample comprised peripheral blood. The origin of the receptors is a man aged 35 to 55 who had recovered from COVID-19. Both conserved end residues are part of each CDR3. The order of the fields is J gene, clone size, V gene, D gene, CDR3 protein, CDR3 DNA. D genes are given only for firm matches. Clone size, where shown, is once, few, many, or a class for clones that have expanded.

>TRBJ2-5|.|TRBV19|.
CASSIQGIPETQYF
TGTGCCAGTAGTATACAGGGGATCCCGGAGACCCAGTACTTC
>TRBJ1-2|.|TRBV5-4|.
CASRTGTVDTNYGYTF
TGTGCCAGCAGAACCGGTACGGTCGACACTAACTATGGCTACACCTTC
>TRBJ2-7|.|TRBV7-2|TRBD1
CASGGHKSYEQYF
TGTGCCTCAGGGGGACACAAGTCCTACGAGCAGTACTTC
>TRBJ1-6|.|TRBV6-6|.
CASSQGYNSPLHF
TGTGCCAGCAGCCAGGGCTATAATTCACCCCTCCACTTT
>TRBJ2-1|.|TRBV5-4|.
CASSFTETNEQFF
TGTGCCAGCAGCTTTACTGAAACCAATGAGCAGTTCTTC
>TRBJ2-7|.|TRBV7-2|.
CASSWSAYEQYF
TGTGCCAGCAGCTGGTCGGCCTACGAGCAGTACTTC
>TRBJ2-5|.|TRBV6-6|.
CASNGNRAAETQYF
TGTGCCAGCAACGGGAACCGGGCGGCGGAGACCCAGTACTTC
>TRBJ1-1|.|TRBV13|TRBD1
CASSRTGRTEAFF
TGTGCCAGCAGCCGGACAGGACGTACTGAAGCTTTCTTT
>TRBJ1-2|.|TRBV4-1|TRBD1
CASSYLDRRDYGYTF
TGCGCCAGCAGCTACCTGGACAGGAGAGACTATGGCTACACCTTC
>TRBJ2-2|.|TRBV27|.
CASRQGPGTGELFF
TGTGCCAGCAGACAGGGTCCCGGCACCGGGGAGCTGTTTTTT
>TRBJ2-7|.|TRBV3-1/TRBV3-2|TRBD2
CASSHTLNGRVHYEQYF
TGTGCCAGCAGCCACACCTTGAACGGGAGGGTACACTACGAGCAGTACTTC
>TRBJ1-2|.|TRBV24-1|.
CATSDYRDGYTF
TGTGCCACCAGTGATTACAGGGACGGCTACACCTTC
>TRBJ1-1|few|TRBV2|.
CASSDDFTMNTEAFF
TGTGCCAGCAGTGATGACTTTACGATGAACACTGAAGCTTTCTTT
>TRBJ2-1|.|TRBV9|.
CASSVVREYNEQFF
TGTGCCAGCAGCGTAGTCAGGGAATACAATGAGCAGTTCTTC
>TRBJ2-1|.|TRBV18|.
CASSASLQRAAGNEQFF
TGTGCCAGCTCAGCCTCCCTCCAGCGGGCCGCCGGCAATGAGCAGTTCTTC
>TRBJ2-7|.|TRBV6-5|.
CASSYSYRASYEQYF
TGTGCCAGCAGTTACTCGTACAGGGCCTCCTACGAGCAGTACTTC
>TRBJ1-2|.|TRBV19|TRBD1
CASQESRDRVGYTF
TGTGCCAGCCAAGAAAGTCGGGACAGGGTTGGCTACACCTTC
>TRBJ1-2|.|TRBV25-1|TRBD1
CASSGGQAFNYGYTF
TGTGCCAGCAGTGGGGGACAGGCGTTTAACTATGGCTACACCTTC
>TRBJ1-1|few|TRBV10-3|.
CAANLEPNTEAFF
TGTGCCGCCAACTTAGAACCGAACACTGAAGCTTTCTTT
>TRBJ2-5|.|TRBV3-1/TRBV3-2|.
CASSGGETQYF
TGTGCCAGCAGCGGGGGGGAGACCCAGTACTTC
>TRBJ1-5|.|TRBV19|.
CASSQGILGNQPQHF
TGTGCCAGTAGTCAGGGGATTTTGGGAAATCAGCCCCAGCATTTT
>TRBJ2-1|.|TRBV9|TRBD2
CASSVEVRTSGSNEQFF
TGTGCCAGCAGCGTAGAGGTTCGGACTAGCGGGAGTAATGAGCAGTTCTTC
>TRBJ2-3|.|TRBV6-5|.
CASRAGLTDTQYF
TGTGCCAGCCGGGCGGGACTCACAGATACGCAGTATTTT
>TRBJ2-1|.|TRBV30|TRBD2
CAWRVVSGGYNEQFF
TGTGCCTGGAGAGTTGTTAGCGGGGGCTACAATGAGCAGTTCTTC